This record covers a single T cell receptor (beta chain). This entry comes from a study of CD8 T cells in Susac syndrome. Germline loops: CDR1 MNHEY, CDR2 SMNVEV (reference sequence). V gave up 4 bases and J gave up 7 bases, with 11 bases separating them. The CDR3 extends over 14 amino acids. When the RNA was reverse transcribed, random hexamers were used with an input of roughly 0.5 to 1 ug. Amplification of TCR beta CDR3 by immunoSEQ multiplex PCR spanned 54 Vbeta and 13 Jbeta. Via MiXCR, TCRdb re-called the immunoSEQ multiplex PCR reads, giving one row per CDR3 protein. Here the sample spans 70,000 to 95,000 distinct CDR3 sequences, roughly 94% being singletons. Sequencing of TCR beta was carried out in blood CD8+ and CD4+ T cells. The TEMRA cells underwent FACS enrichment, while the CD8+ and CD4+ T cells underwent negative isolation.

The clonotype was recovered from a human donor with Susac syndrome. J is TRBJ1-6 and V is TRBV27, with D possibly matching TRBD1 (5 bases). The sequencing sample was made of CD8+ T cells from PBMCs. CDR3 bases: TGTGCCAGCAGTTACTCGGGGGAGAATTCACCCCTCCACTTT. It yields the protein CASSYSGENSPLHF.